This is a list of T cell receptor beta chains from one sample in a study of blood T cell repertoires in COVID-19. Generated by immunoSEQ multiplex PCR, the TCRdb table keeps only in-frame clones and is missing some. The repertoire holds over 200,000 clones, with over 70% as singletons. The sample was peripheral blood. All receptors come from a man aged 35 to 55 with active or convalescent COVID-19. CDR3s include the opening cysteine and the closing phenylalanine or tryptophan. The order of the fields is V gene, D gene, clone size, J gene, CDR3 protein, CDR3 DNA. D genes are given only for firm matches. Clone size is given for some rows only: seen once, a few or many times, or a class if the clone is expanded.

>TRBV25-1|NA|once|TRBJ1-6
CASKGGLSPLHF
TGTGCCAGCAAGGGGGGGCTTTCACCCCTCCACTTT
>TRBV7-2|TRBD1|NA|TRBJ1-2
CASKRTGFGYTF
TGTGCCAGCAAGAGGACAGGGTTTGGCTACACCTTC
>TRBV19|NA|NA|TRBJ2-2
CASSFRGGQTMTGELFF
TGTGCCAGTAGTTTCCGAGGAGGGCAGACGATGACCGGGGAGCTGTTTTTT
>TRBV6-2/TRBV6-3|NA|NA|TRBJ1-1
CASGRPGDIEAFF
TGTGCCAGCGGCCGGCCAGGGGATATTGAAGCTTTCTTT
>TRBV12-5|TRBD2|NA|TRBJ2-1
CASGLVLAGGRFYNEQFF
TGTGCTAGTGGTTTGGTACTAGCGGGGGGCCGATTCTACAATGAGCAGTTCTTC
>TRBV12-5|NA|few|TRBJ2-5
CASGSRGETQYF
TGTGCTAGTGGTTCCCGTGGCGAGACCCAGTACTTC
>TRBV29-1|TRBD1|NA|TRBJ1-2
CSVGDRDSSGYTF
TGCAGCGTTGGGGACAGGGATTCGTCTGGCTACACCTTC
>TRBV7-9|TRBD2|once|TRBJ2-5
CASSGLAEASQETQYF
TGTGCCAGCAGCGGACTAGCGGAGGCCTCCCAAGAGACCCAGTACTTC
>TRBV20-1|TRBD1|NA|TRBJ1-5
CSASADRSGGQPQHF
TGCAGTGCTAGTGCGGACAGGTCTGGGGGTCAGCCCCAGCATTTT
>TRBV7-8|NA|NA|TRBJ1-2
CASSSKGRGYTF
TGTGCCAGCAGCTCTAAGGGGCGTGGCTACACCTTC
>TRBV30|TRBD2|NA|TRBJ2-3
CAAWRTSGGDTQYF
TGTGCCGCCTGGCGGACTAGCGGAGGGGATACGCAGTATTTT
>TRBV9|NA|NA|TRBJ2-7
CATPLATGEQYF
TGTGCCACCCCCCTTGCTACGGGGGAGCAGTACTTC
>TRBV4-1|TRBD1|NA|TRBJ1-4
CASSLRQGSNEKLFF
TGCGCCAGCAGCCTAAGACAGGGTTCAAATGAAAAACTGTTTTTT
>TRBV30|NA|NA|TRBJ1-6
CAWSPGTSSSPLHF
TGTGCCTGGAGCCCCGGGACATCGAGTTCACCCCTCCACTTT
>TRBV6-5|NA|NA|TRBJ2-1
CASSYGPGVYNEQFF
TGTGCCAGCAGTTACGGGCCGGGAGTATACAATGAGCAGTTCTTC
>TRBV7-8|NA|NA|TRBJ1-1
CASSPAKAENTEAFF
TGTGCCAGCAGCCCGGCCAAAGCGGAGAACACTGAAGCTTTCTTT
>TRBV4-1|TRBD2|NA|TRBJ2-2
CASSHTSGRAFGELFF
TGCGCCAGCAGCCACACTAGCGGGAGGGCCTTCGGGGAGCTGTTTTTT
>TRBV7-7|TRBD1|NA|TRBJ1-1
CASSPGGNTEAFF
TGTGCTAGCAGCCCAGGGGGGAACACTGAAGCTTTCTTT
>TRBV2|NA|NA|TRBJ2-5
CASSEFDKETQYF
TGTGCCAGCAGTGAGTTCGACAAAGAGACCCAGTACTTC
>TRBV19|TRBD2|NA|TRBJ2-1
CASTYGGDYNEQFF
TGTGCCAGTACCTACGGGGGGGACTACAATGAGCAGTTCTTC
>TRBV2|TRBD1|NA|TRBJ1-5
CASSLDRGSQPQHF
TGTGCCAGCAGTCTGGACAGGGGAAGTCAGCCCCAGCATTTT
>TRBV5-1|NA|NA|TRBJ1-3
CASRGENSGNTIYF
TGCGCCAGCAGAGGGGAAAACTCTGGAAACACCATATATTTT
>TRBV5-1|NA|NA|TRBJ2-5
CASSADQETQYF
TGCGCCAGCAGCGCAGACCAAGAGACCCAGTACTTC
>TRBV20-1|NA|NA|TRBJ1-2
CSASPNSGSGYTF
TGCAGTGCTAGTCCGAACTCGGGAAGCGGCTACACCTTC
>TRBV5-5|NA|NA|TRBJ2-2
CASSGASNTGELFF
TGTGCCAGCAGCGGGGCTTCAAACACCGGGGAGCTGTTTTTT
>TRBV28|NA|once|TRBJ1-2
CASSLPGLYGYTF
TGTGCCAGCAGTTTACCCGGTCTGTACGGCTACACCTTC
>TRBV6-5|NA|NA|TRBJ1-2
CASSYSSTVPYGYTF
TGTGCCAGCAGTTACTCGAGTACGGTGCCCTATGGCTACACCTTC
>TRBV6-1|NA|NA|TRBJ2-1
CASSEYPGSYNEQFF
TGTGCCAGCAGTGAATACCCAGGCTCCTACAATGAGCAGTTCTTC
>TRBV5-1|NA|NA|TRBJ2-1
CASTDILTGRGEQFF
TGCGCCAGCACCGATATACTGACAGGGCGGGGTGAGCAGTTCTTC
>TRBV27|NA|NA|TRBJ1-5
CASSPSGDDQPQHF
TGTGCCAGCAGCCCCTCAGGCGACGATCAGCCCCAGCATTTT
>TRBV5-5|NA|NA|TRBJ1-1
CASSLSGLSTEAFF
TGTGCCAGCAGCTTGTCAGGGTTGAGCACTGAAGCTTTCTTT
>TRBV19|NA|NA|TRBJ1-5
CASSWAVGQPQHF
TGTGCCAGTAGTTGGGCAGTGGGTCAGCCCCAGCATTTT
>TRBV28|NA|NA|TRBJ1-2
CASTPGQRLWGYTF
TGTGCCAGCACACCGGGACAACGACTTTGGGGCTACACCTTC